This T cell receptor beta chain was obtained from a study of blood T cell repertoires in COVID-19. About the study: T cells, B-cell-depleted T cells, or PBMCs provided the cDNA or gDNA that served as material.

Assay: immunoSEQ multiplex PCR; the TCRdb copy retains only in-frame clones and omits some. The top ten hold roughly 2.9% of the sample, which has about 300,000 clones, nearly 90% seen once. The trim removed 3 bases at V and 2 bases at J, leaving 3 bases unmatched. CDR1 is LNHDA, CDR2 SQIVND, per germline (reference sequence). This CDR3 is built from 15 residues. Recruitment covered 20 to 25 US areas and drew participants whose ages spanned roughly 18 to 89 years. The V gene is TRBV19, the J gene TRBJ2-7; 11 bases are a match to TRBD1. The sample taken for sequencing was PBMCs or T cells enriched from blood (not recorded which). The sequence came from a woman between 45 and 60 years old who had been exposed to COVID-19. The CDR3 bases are TGTGCCAGTAGTATGGGACAGGGGGACGCCTACGAGCAGTACTTC. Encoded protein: CASSMGQGDAYEQYF.